This T cell receptor (beta chain) was sequenced in a study of blood T cells in healthy people across ages. Healthy Caucasian individuals from Russia aged about 6 to 100 served as donors. General observations from the study: The fall in TCR beta diversity per million T cells was roughly linear with age. PBMCs that were unsorted prevented a conclusive naive versus antigen-experienced comparison.

This clonotype was counted between two and nine times. Its antigen remains unknown. A second about 6 to 11 cycle PCR used barcoded and J-beta primers. TCRdb fed the 5' RACE reads into MiXCR, producing one record per CDR3 protein. Of around 1,700,000 distinct CDR3 sequences listed, approximately 30% are singletons. Trimming left V 9 bases short and J 6 bases short, with 20 bases between. The germline gives CDR1 MNHNS, CDR2 SASEGT. The CDR3 sequence is 14 residues long. The chain has TRBV6-1 and TRBJ1-2, with D possibly TRBD1 on 6 matching bases. This TCR was recovered from a woman aged 25-40 years in good health. Sequenced input: blood. CDR3 bases: TGTGCCAGTGATCCGGGACATCCGTGGGATGGCTACACCTTC. It translates to CASDPGHPWDGYTF.